The clone carrying this T cell receptor (beta chain) was seen at least ten times. Its target is not known. This specimen comes from a study of T-cell reconstitution after alpha-beta-depleted transplantation in children. Study results and caveats: The high TCRbeta diversity at day 60 in some patients came from surviving recipient T cells and thymic progenitors. Reportedly, roughly two months post-transplant, alpha-beta T cells arose from several hundred expanded graft clones. T cells produced anew were the main source of T-cell counts and diversity one year after transplant.

Unique molecular identifiers were used to barcode this TCRbeta library. TCRdb recomputed calls from the PCR reads with MiXCR, one row per CDR3 protein. The table lists hundreds of thousands of distinct CDR3 sequences, roughly 8% of them singletons. The CDR3 contains 16 residues. Germline-derived CDR1 and CDR2 are KGHDR and SFDVKD. V lost 7 bases to trimming and J lost 1 base, with 15 bases between them. The sequencing here drew on PBMCs, mostly from graft donor cells, taken 180 days after TCRalphabeta/CD19-depleted stem cell transplant. The gene calls are TRBV24-1 and TRBJ2-2, with a possible D match to TRBD1 (6 bases). This clonotype was sampled from a male patient aged 10 to 17 who had a stem cell transplant for acute lymphoblastic leukemia, so the T cells may come from the graft donor. In DNA, the CDR3 is TGTGCCACCAGACCAGGTCAACAGGGGAACACCGGGGAGCTGTTTTTT. This encodes CATRPGQQGNTGELFF.